This TCR beta chain is from a study of technical replicates of blood from a handful of donors. Using immunoSEQ multiplex PCR, the repertoire was profiled, and TCRdb retains in-frame clones only, with some absent. The data show roughly 56,000 clones, with around 96% seen just once and roughly 3.1% held by the top ten. Germline CDR1 MNHNY, CDR2 SVGAGI (reference sequence). The V and J ends lost 9 bases and 3 bases, in that order; junction bases with no gene match: 7. This CDR3 has 13 amino acids. V usage is TRBV6-6 and J usage is TRBJ1-2, with 7 positions matching TRBD1. The sample consisted of PBMCs. This TCR derives from a human donor in good health. Some clones in this sample may be carry-over from other donors' samples. The CDR3 DNA reads TGTGCCAGTAAAGGGGGCGCGTACTATGGCTACACCTTC. Its protein product is CASKGGAYYGYTF.